This note documents a single T cell receptor (beta chain) sequence. The sample comes from a study of cytomegalovirus exposure and HLA in healthy donors. A multiplex PCR was run with 60 Vbeta primers and 13 Jbeta primers. The table came from immunoSEQ multiplex PCR; TCRdb's copy has only in-frame clones and leaves some out. This sample has some 100,000 clones, with roughly 70% found just once. The CDR3 consists of 12 residues. CDR1 and CDR2 (germline): SGHTA, FQGNSA. V was trimmed by 5 bases and J by 4 bases, leaving 9 bases between them. This TCR derives from a middle-aged man in good health and CMV-seronegative. Sample: PBMCs. The rearrangement joins TRBV7-2 to TRBJ2-7; D gene ambiguous. CDR3 loop: CASSRNRYEQYF. CDR3 DNA: TGTGCCAGCAGCCGAAATAGATACGAGCAGTACTTC.